This T cell receptor beta chain was recorded in a study of T cell repertoires in cytomegalovirus infection (dated by TCRdb to the late 2010s). Looking at the study overall: Recently identified HLA-C-restricted CMV epitopes, whose presentation resists viral immunomodulation, were targeted by peptide stimulations together with well-studied HLA-B-restricted epitopes. Because public TCR beta signatures pointed to carriage of CMV infection together with the matching HLA type, the HLA type of each donor mattered for the analysis.

The label giving this sample's treatment or condition can be read as: in vitro stimulation with specific CMV peptide epitopes to enrich CMV-specific T cells. The table lists this clonotype with a few counts. No antigen is known for it. Nothing much larger sits one base from this clone, and base qualities are not available. The investigation overall reported the following: Cumulative frequency of public TCR beta family members discriminated carriers of CMV infection plus the relevant HLA type in this cohort and an independent approximately 340-donor cohort. In the ex vivo response, HLA-C-restricted CMV-specific TCR beta clonotypes were dominant, and in two of eight donors the single most frequent clonotype came from this HLA-C-restricted group.

Instrument on record: Illumina HiSeq 1500. TCRdb reanalyzed the raw reads on its own, using fastp at Q25 for trimming and MiXCR for clone calling, and kept in-frame beta chains. CDR3 protein sequences are deduplicated, and each keeps its most common genes and DNA. This sample gives tens of thousands of distinct CDR3 sequences in total; 20% to 25% of them show up just once. The ten largest clones take up around 70% of the sample. V is cut back by 4 bases and J by 8 bases, with 8 bases in the junction unmatched. The germline V gene encodes CDR1 SGHDT and CDR2 YYEEEE. The CDR3 runs 15 residues from the cysteine to the phenylalanine. The DNA shown is the 45-base CDR3, in frame from base 1.

The rearrangement joined TRBV5-6 to TRBJ1-6; the central 8 bases match TRBD1. Specimen: CD8+ T cells from cultured PBMCs, collected from culture after CMV antigen stimulation. The receptor was isolated from a human donor in good health (CMV status not recorded). Some clones in this sample may be carry-over from other donors' samples. The CDR3 region has the sequence CASSTQGAWDSPLHF. The DNA is TGTGCCAGCAGCACGCAGGGGGCATGGGATTCACCCCTCCACTTT.